Listed below are T cell receptor beta chains from one sample, sequenced in a study of cytomegalovirus exposure and HLA in healthy donors. Sequencing was performed with immunoSEQ multiplex PCR; in TCRdb, only in-frame clones are kept and a portion is missing. Of 150,000 to 200,000 clones in the sample, almost 80% were seen once. Material: PBMCs. Receptor source: a man between 18 and 29 years old in good health and CMV-seropositive. CDR3s include the opening cysteine and the closing phenylalanine or tryptophan.

TRBJ2-1 | TRBV11-2 | CASSPTRANEQFF
TRBJ2-7 | TRBV4-1 | CASSQGLAGVYYEQYF
TRBJ1-5 | TRBV15 | CATSRDLTGHGNQPQHF
TRBJ1-3 | TRBV11-2 | CASSPPGSGRRNAIYF
NA | TRBV27 | CASRLVGENYEQYF
TRBJ2-5 | TRBV6-1 | CASTTGTGQETQYF
TRBJ2-7 | TRBV7-2 | CASSSTGGVGYEQYF
TRBJ2-7 | TRBV7-9 | CASSWAGSYEQYF
TRBJ2-3 | TRBV5-6 | CATGGASTDTQYF
TRBJ2-3 | TRBV7-2 | CASSLAGGVRDTQYF
TRBJ2-7 | TRBV2 | CASSGQIQPFYEQYF
TRBJ2-3 | TRBV6-6 | CASSPPSVGTDTQYF
TRBJ2-7 | TRBV19 | CASSIQFYYEQYF
TRBJ2-1 | TRBV27 | CASSSLAGGFGNEQFF
TRBJ2-7 | TRBV5-4 | CASSLGGGGSYEQYF
TRBJ2-7 | TRBV19 | CASSRFSQNYEQYF
TRBJ2-7 | TRBV13 | CASSTRTGELYEQYF
TRBJ2-2 | TRBV7-8 | CASSSKGGMWNTGELFF
TRBJ2-4 | TRBV4-1 | CASSQVPPVAKNIQYF
TRBJ1-2 | TRBV7-2 | CASSLAGGGGYTF
TRBJ1-1 | TRBV11-2 | CASSRGTDEAFF
TRBJ2-7 | TRBV5-1 | CASSPGTGTYEQYF
TRBJ1-4 | TRBV6-1 | CASSGQGQDEKLFF
TRBJ1-5 | TRBV29-1 | CSVGGDSNQPQHF
TRBJ2-7 | TRBV6-5 | CASTRYGGPYEQYF
TRBJ2-7 | TRBV10-1 | CASSEGGTRRHEQYF
TRBJ1-5 | TRBV29-1 | CSVGTGGNQPQHF
TRBJ1-4 | TRBV4-1 | CASSQDRMQGQAGKLFF
TRBJ1-4 | TRBV19 | CAGRFAGNSNEKLFF
TRBJ1-1 | TRBV19 | CATRDRGTEAFF
TRBJ1-3 | TRBV4-3 | CASSQSTSSGNTIYF